Each of the 32 T cell receptor beta chains below was sequenced from the same sample in a study of chemoradiotherapy in HPV16-positive cancers. Sequencing was performed with immunoSEQ multiplex PCR; in TCRdb, only in-frame clones are kept and a portion is missing. This table has under 40,000 clones, 89% appearing once. Sequenced material: blood, taken from a patient who underwent chemoradiotherapy. The receptors shown here come from a human donor with HPV-associated anogenital cancer.

The chain recombines TRBV2 with TRBJ2-1, with 12 bases that match TRBD2. The CDR3 runs to 16 residues. The V gene end was trimmed by 9 bases and the J gene end by 4 bases; junction bases not matched to a gene: 10. Germline V gene sequence: CDR1 SNHLY, CDR2 FYNNEI. The chain's CDR3 is CARKTGTSGQYNEQFF. CDR3 nucleotides: TGTGCCAGGAAGACCGGGACTAGCGGGCAATACAATGAGCAGTTCTTC. The full variable domain, completed using reference TRBV2 and TRBJ2-1, is EPEVTQTPSHQVTQMGQEVILRCVPISNHLYFYWYRQILGQKVEFLVSFYNNEISEKSEIFDDQFSVERPDGSNFTLKIRSTKLEDSAMYFCARKTGTSGQYNEQFFGPGTRLTVL.

The chain is built from TRBV5-4 and TRBJ2-3, with 9 bases identical to TRBD2. This CDR3 region has 17 residues. Trimming removed 4 bases from V and 4 bases from J; junction bases left unmatched: 13. Germline CDR1 and CDR2: SGHNT and YYREEE (reference sequence). CDR3 DNA sequence: TGTGCCAGCAGCCCCGGGGGTAGCGGGAGATATTCAGATACGCAGTATTTT. This translates into CASSPGGSGRYSDTQYF.

The chain has TRBV4-1 and TRBJ2-3; no clear D gene. Germline loops: CDR1 MGHRA, CDR2 YSYEKL. The CDR3 sequence is 15 residues long. V lost 1 base, J lost 0 bases, and 8 bases lay in between. The CDR3 DNA reads TGCGCCAGCAGCCAAGCTAGACGTAGCACAGATACGCAGTATTTT. It encodes CASSQARRSTDTQYF.

The table lists this clone with a count of one. The CDR3 is CASSLAKGQPGELFF. In DNA, the CDR3 is TGTGCCAGCAGCTTGGCCAAGGGGCAACCGGGAGAGCTGTTTTTT. V gene TRBV5-4 combines with J gene TRBJ2-2, with D possibly being TRBD1 or TRBD2 (5 bases each). This CDR3 has 15 amino acids. The germline CDR1 and CDR2 sequences are SGHNT and YYREEE (reference sequence). The V end lost 0 bases, the J end lost 11 bases, and 17 bases lay between the germline ends. The full variable domain, its missing parts supplied by reference TRBV5-4 and TRBJ2-2, is ETGVTQSPTHLIKTRGQQVTLRCSSQSGHNTVSWYQQALGQGPQFIFQYYREEENGRGNFPPRFSGLQFPNYSSELNVNALELDDSALYLCASSLAKGQPGELFFGEGSRLTVL.

This chain joins TRBV4-3 and TRBJ2-7, with TRBD2 identical over 8 bases. The length of the CDR3 is 15 residues. J was trimmed by 4 bases and V by 0 bases; bases with no gene match: 5. CDR1 and CDR2 from the germline V gene are LGHNA and YSLEER. CDR3 loop: CASSQDAAGGYEQYF. The DNA for the CDR3 is TGCGCCAGCAGCCAAGATGCGGCGGGGGGTTACGAGCAGTACTTC.

The J gene is TRBJ2-2, the V gene TRBV11-3; no clear D. Trimming pared 0 bases from V and 7 bases from J, leaving 6 bases between. The CDR3 contains 13 residues. Germline assignment: CDR1 SGHNT and CDR2 YENEEA. The CDR3 nucleotides read TGTGCCAGCAGCTTAGATCAGGTCGGGGAGCTGTTTTTT. Protein: CASSLDQVGELFF.

This clone was picked up a small number of times. This may be a read error, as it is one base from a much larger clone. The rearrangement links TRBV30 to TRBJ2-5; TRBD2 matches 8 bases. CDR3 length: 17 residues. Germline V lookup: CDR1 GTSNPN, CDR2 SVGIG (reference sequence). CDR3 loop: CAGSGSSGGGYQETQYF. Written as DNA, the CDR3 is TGTGCCGGGAGTGGATCCTCCGGGGGGGGGTACCAAGAGACCCAGTACTTC. Drawing the rest from reference TRBV30 and TRBJ2-5, the complete variable domain is SQTIHQWPATLVQPVGSPLSLECTVEGTSNPNLYWYRQAAGRGLQLLFYSVGIGQISSEVPQNLSASRPQDRQFILSSKKLLLSDSGFYLCAGSGSSGGGYQETQYFGPGTRLLVL.

This chain connects TRBV29-1 to TRBJ1-4, with D possibly matching TRBD1 (5 bases). Trimming removed 8 bases from V and 3 bases from J, with 16 bases in between. This CDR3 is 14 amino acids long. Germline V lookup: CDR1 SQVTM, CDR2 ANQGSEA. CDR3 bases: TGCAGCTCCCGGCCCAGGGTATCTAATGAAAAACTGTTTTTT. Protein: CSSRPRVSNEKLFF.

This clone appeared once. The rearrangement uses TRBV2 and TRBJ1-6, with D perhaps matching TRBD1 (5 bases). The V end was cut by 7 bases, the J end by 6 bases, with 16 bases between. CDR3 length: 15 residues. Per the germline V gene, CDR1 is SNHLY and CDR2 is FYNNEI. This chain's CDR3 is CASNEVRGSNSPLHF. CDR3 DNA: TGTGCCAGCAACGAGGTCCGGGGCTCTAATTCACCCCTCCACTTT. Drawing the rest from reference TRBV2 and TRBJ1-6, the complete variable domain is EPEVTQTPSHQVTQMGQEVILRCVPISNHLYFYWYRQILGQKVEFLVSFYNNEISEKSEIFDDQFSVERPDGSNFTLKIRSTKLEDSAMYFCASNEVRGSNSPLHFGNGTRLTVT.

The chain joins TRBV19 to TRBJ2-2, with unresolved D. Trimming took 8 bases from V and 5 from J, leaving 6 bases between them. This CDR3 comprises 11 residues. CDR1 LNHDA and CDR2 SQIVND come from the germline V gene (reference sequence). CDR3 nucleotides: TGTGCCAGTGGTGGGACCGGGGAGCTGTTTTTT. This gives the protein CASGGTGELFF.

The rearrangement joins TRBV12-1 to TRBJ1-4; the D call TRBD1 from the table was never checked on the DNA. TRBV12-1 counts as a pseudogene. The length of the CDR3 is 17 residues. Here the CDR3 reads CASSFPGHDATNEKLFF. CDR3 in DNA: TGTGCCAGCAGCTTCCCGGGACACGATGCAACTAATGAAAAACTGTTTTTT.

The gene calls are TRBV4-2 and TRBJ1-5; D not resolved. Between the trimmed V and J ends, which lost 0 bases and 6 bases, there was a span of 9 bases. Per the germline V gene, CDR1 is LGHNA and CDR2 is YNFKEQ. The CDR3 runs 14 residues. CDR3 nucleotide sequence: TGTGCCAGCAGCCAAGACTGGGATGGTCAGCCCCAGCATTTT. Translation gives CASSQDWDGQPQHF.

This clone has only one observation. This sequence joins TRBV5-6 and TRBJ2-4, with a tentative D call TRBD2 (6 bases). The CDR3 loop spans 16 amino acids. Germline V gene lookup returns CDR1 SGHDT and CDR2 YYEEEE. Trimming removed 4 bases at V and 0 bases at J, with 14 bases between. The CDR3: CASSEPGLLAKNIQYF. For the CDR3, the DNA is TGTGCCAGCAGCGAACCGGGACTCCTAGCCAAAAACATTCAGTACTTC.

The chain employs TRBV7-2 and TRBJ2-1; D is ambiguous. Germline CDR1 reads SGHTA; CDR2 reads FQGNSA. Deletions cut 0 bases from V and 8 bases from J, with 14 bases between. The CDR3 is made up of 15 amino acids. CDR3 sequence: CASSLALLGGDEQFF. The CDR3, as DNA: TGTGCCAGCAGCTTAGCCCTCCTGGGCGGTGATGAGCAGTTCTTC.

V usage is TRBV7-2 and J usage is TRBJ2-1, with 8 nucleotides matching TRBD2. This CDR3 has 15 residues. V shed 3 bases and J 10 bases; nucleotides not matched to a gene: 11. Germline lookup yields CDR1 SGHTA and CDR2 FQGNSA. The CDR3 DNA sequence: TGTGCCAGCAGCTTTGGGGTCTTATTAGCGGGAGAGCAGTTCTTC. Translated, it gives CASSFGVLLAGEQFF.

The rearrangement links TRBV19 to TRBJ2-6; D gene unclear. The length of the CDR3 is 16 residues. Trimming left V 5 bases short and J 3 bases short, with 14 bases between. Germline CDR1 and CDR2: LNHDA and SQIVND (reference sequence). The CDR3 sequence is CASSPSLSVGANVLTF. CDR3 bases: TGTGCCAGTAGTCCGTCCCTTTCCGTTGGGGCCAACGTCCTGACTTTC.

The chain couples TRBV5-1 to TRBJ1-1; tentative D call: TRBD1 (5 bases). Germline lookup yields CDR1 SGHRS and CDR2 YFSETQ. Deletions cut 4 bases from V and 3 bases from J, with 13 bases between. CDR3 size: 14 residues. In nucleotides, the CDR3 is TGCGCCAGCAGCGAAGGGACTGCCTACACTGAAGCTTTCTTT. Amino acids: CASSEGTAYTEAFF. Together with reference TRBV5-1 and TRBJ1-1, the CDR3 gives the full variable domain: KAGVTQTPRYLIKTRGQQVTLSCSPISGHRSVSWYQQTPGQGLQFLFEYFSETQRNKGNFPGRFSGRQFSNSRSEMNVSTLELGDSALYLCASSEGTAYTEAFFGQGTRLTVV.

Only a few counts were recorded for this clone. This chain uses TRBV27 with TRBJ1-1; D remains unclear. V lost 6 bases and J 1 base, leaving 15 bases between the germline ends. The CDR3 has 15 residues. CDR1 and CDR2 from the germline V gene are MNHEY and SMNVEV (reference sequence). CDR3 sequence: CASSLPPSANTEAFF. CDR3 sequence (DNA): TGTGCCAGCAGCTTGCCCCCTTCGGCGAACACTGAAGCTTTCTTT.

The J gene is TRBJ2-7, the V gene TRBV16, with D possibly called TRBD1 or TRBD2 (6 bases each). In germline, CDR1 is KGHSY, CDR2 FQNENV. The CDR3 is made up of 13 amino acids. The germline V and J ends were trimmed by 6 bases and 2 bases, with 11 bases remaining between them. The CDR3 is CASSSEGAYEQYF. CDR3 in DNA: TGTGCCAGCAGTTCGGAGGGGGCCTACGAGCAGTACTTC.

This chain links TRBV19 with TRBJ1-3; no firm D call. Per germline, CDR1 LNHDA and CDR2 SQIVND (reference sequence). V was shortened by 5 bases and J by 2 bases, with 13 bases between the two germline ends. The CDR3 extends over 15 amino acids. This CDR3 reads CASSGGLSTGNTIYF. DNA for the CDR3: TGTGCCAGTAGTGGCGGACTTTCTACTGGAAACACCATATATTTT.

The sample holds one count of this clone. The V gene is TRBV14, the J gene TRBJ2-1; D gene unclear. CDR1 SGHDN and CDR2 FVKESK come from the germline V gene. V was clipped by 4 bases and J by 9 bases, with 16 bases between them. CDR3 length: 14 residues. The CDR3 region has the DNA TGTGCCAGCAGCCTTAATTATAGACCCGGTGAGCAGTTCTTC. This sequence encodes CASSLNYRPGEQFF.

The V and J genes are TRBV7-2 and TRBJ2-7, with a tentative D call TRBD2 (6 bases). Per germline, CDR1 SGHTA and CDR2 FQGNSA. The CDR3 length is 15 residues. V gave up 2 bases and J gave up 7 bases, with 18 bases separating them. The CDR3 bases are TGTGCCAGCAGCTTATCCCCCGGGGGAGGTCTAGAGCAGTACTTC. It encodes CASSLSPGGGLEQYF.

This rearrangement joins TRBV7-8 to TRBJ2-7; 9 bases match TRBD1. J gave up 5 bases and V 5 bases, and 4 bases lay outside the gene matches. Germline V lookup: CDR1 SGHVS, CDR2 FQNEAQ. This CDR3 has 13 residues. CDR3 DNA: TGTGCCAGCAGCCTTGACAGGGGGGACGAGCAGTACTTC. Its protein is CASSLDRGDEQYF.

This chain connects TRBV18 to TRBJ1-2; 8 nucleotides match TRBD1. The CDR3 length is 17 residues. The V gene's germline CDR1 is KGHSH and CDR2 LQKENI. Trimming removed 1 base from V and 0 bases from J; junction bases left unmatched: 7. CDR3 sequence: CASSPQDRVEANYGYTF. The CDR3 DNA is TGTGCCAGCTCACCACAGGACAGGGTGGAAGCTAACTATGGCTACACCTTC.

The chain couples TRBV7-9 to TRBJ1-4, with 9 bases that match TRBD1. The junction had 4 bases not matched to a gene; V was cut back by 2 bases and J by 3 bases. CDR3 length equals 16 residues. Germline CDR1 reads SEHNR; CDR2 reads FQNEAQ (reference sequence). The DNA for the CDR3 is TGTGCCAGCAGCTTAACCGACAGGGGGGCTAATGAAAAACTGTTTTTT. Encoded protein: CASSLTDRGANEKLFF.

This clone came up once. V usage is TRBV27 and J usage is TRBJ1-2; possibly TRBD1 for D (5 bases). This CDR3 spans 14 amino acids. V lost 7 bases to trimming and J lost 7 bases, with 19 bases between them. Germline V gene sequence: CDR1 MNHEY, CDR2 SMNVEV (reference sequence). The CDR3 bases are TGTGCCAGCAAGCCCGGGACGGTCGCAGGTGGCTACACCTTC. Protein: CASKPGTVAGGYTF.

This sequence joins TRBV14 and TRBJ1-6; a possible D gene is TRBD1 (5 bases). CDR1 SGHDN and CDR2 FVKESK come from the germline V gene. V dropped 3 bases and J dropped 10 bases, with 13 bases sitting between them. CDR3 length: 14 amino acids. The CDR3 bases are TGTGCCAGCAGCCACGGGCAGGGAGGATCACCCCTCCACTTT. This translates into CASSHGQGGSPLHF.

This clone showed up just once. The V call is TRBV7-8, the J call TRBJ2-2, with 9 bases lining up with TRBD1. Germline CDR1 reads SGHVS; CDR2 reads FQNEAQ. The CDR3 loop spans 15 amino acids. J was trimmed by 6 bases and V by 6 bases; bases with no gene match: 8. For the CDR3, the DNA is TGTGCCAGCAGGTCCGGGACAGGGTCAGCCGGGGAGCTGTTTTTT. It translates to CASRSGTGSAGELFF.

The chain joins TRBV5-4 to TRBJ2-5, with 7 positions matching TRBD1. Per germline, CDR1 SGHNT and CDR2 YYREEE (reference sequence). V lost 4 bases, J lost 2 bases, and 5 bases stayed unmatched. This CDR3 spans 14 amino acids. The chain's CDR3 is CASSTGTDQETQYF. As DNA, the CDR3 is TGTGCCAGCAGCACCGGGACAGATCAAGAGACCCAGTACTTC. The variable domain in full, with the rest retrieved from reference TRBV5-4 and TRBJ2-5, is ETGVTQSPTHLIKTRGQQVTLRCSSQSGHNTVSWYQQALGQGPQFIFQYYREEENGRGNFPPRFSGLQFPNYSSELNVNALELDDSALYLCASSTGTDQETQYFGPGTRLLVL.

The genes are TRBV11-2 and TRBJ2-3; the D gene is possibly TRBD2 (7 bases). CDR3 length equals 15 residues. Germline CDR1 and CDR2: SGHAT and FQNNGV. Trimming shortened V by 1 base and J by 6 bases, and 14 bases separated the two germline ends. The CDR3 bases are TGTGCCAGCAGCTTAGCACGGGGGGCCTTGGATACGCAGTATTTT. The encoded protein is CASSLARGALDTQYF.

J is TRBJ1-1 and V is TRBV5-1; tentatively, D is TRBD1 (6 bases). V was clipped by 3 bases and J by 3 bases, with 21 bases between them. Germline CDR1 and CDR2: SGHRS and YFSETQ. This CDR3 has 17 residues. This CDR3 is CASSYAGTTFLDTEAFF. CDR3 bases: TGCGCCAGCAGCTACGCCGGGACAACCTTTTTGGACACTGAAGCTTTCTTT. Full variable domain (outside the CDR3, taken from reference TRBV5-1 and TRBJ1-1): KAGVTQTPRYLIKTRGQQVTLSCSPISGHRSVSWYQQTPGQGLQFLFEYFSETQRNKGNFPGRFSGRQFSNSRSEMNVSTLELGDSALYLCASSYAGTTFLDTEAFFGQGTRLTVV.

This chain uses TRBV28 with TRBJ1-2, with TRBD1 matching over 7 bases. This CDR3 has 14 residues. CDR1 is MDHEN, CDR2 SYDVKM, per germline. With 4 bases clipped from V and 0 bases from J, the junction kept 2 bases outside the gene matches. The CDR3: CASSSGTANYGYTF. The CDR3 region has the DNA TGTGCCAGCAGTTCCGGGACAGCTAACTATGGCTACACCTTC.